The 14 T cell receptor beta chains given below trace back to one sample, sequenced in a study of monozygotic twins with inflammatory bowel disease. From its re-call of the 5' RACE reads, TCRdb lists each CDR3 protein once, without DNA. Here the sample table reports roughly 150,000 distinct CDR3 sequences. Sequencing was performed on blood. Receptors originate from a human donor with ulcerative colitis or Crohn's disease, or a healthy co-twin of an affected twin (not recorded which).

V is TRBV3-1 and J is TRBJ1-1; TCRdb indicates TRBD1, and absent DNA this call remains unverified. Per the germline V gene, CDR1 is LGHDT and CDR2 is YNNKEL (reference sequence). This CDR3 is built from 15 residues. The CDR3 here is CASSQGNMGGTEAFF.

This chain uses TRBV20-1 with TRBJ2-2; TCRdb lists TRBD1, though no DNA is available to test this call. CDR1 and CDR2 from the germline V gene are DFQATT and SNEGSKA (reference sequence). This CDR3 contains 16 residues. CDR3 sequence reads: CSARPLGQGNTGELFF.

The chain links TRBV7-6 to TRBJ2-2. CDR1 is SGHVS and CDR2 is FNYEAQ in the germline V gene. CDR3 length: 14 amino acids. The CDR3 here is CASSLGGNTGELFF.

The genes are TRBV20-1 and TRBJ1-1. Germline CDR1 and CDR2: DFQATT and SNEGSKA (reference sequence). The CDR3 has 14 residues. CDR3 protein: CSAILPTANTEAFF.

This rearrangement joins TRBV28 to TRBJ2-4; TCRdb calls TRBD1, which cannot be checked without DNA. The CDR3 runs 17 residues. The germline gives CDR1 MDHEN, CDR2 SYDVKM. The CDR3 spells CASVPSPPGVAKNIQYF.

This clonotype is labeled medium-sized based on frequency. This rearrangement joins TRBV14 to TRBJ2-1; TCRdb proposes TRBD1, but this gene call is untestable without DNA. Germline V lookup: CDR1 SGHDN, CDR2 FVKESK. This CDR3 region has 15 residues. The chain's CDR3 is CASSQEGHGNNEQFF.

The rearrangement uses TRBV3-1 and TRBJ1-2; the D call from TCRdb, TRBD1, cannot be confirmed without DNA. This CDR3 is built from 15 residues. Looked up from germline, CDR1 is LGHDT and CDR2 is YNNKEL (reference sequence). The CDR3 spells CASSLSRLPNYGYTF.

The chain carries TRBV20-1 and TRBJ2-7; the D call of TRBD2 rests on TCRdb alone, since no DNA is present to check it. CDR3 length: 14 amino acids. Germline CDR1 is DFQATT and CDR2 is SNEGSKA (reference sequence). This CDR3 reads CSGRGGGESYEQYF.

V is TRBV6-5 and J is TRBJ2-7. Per germline, CDR1 MNHEY and CDR2 SVGAGI. CDR3 length equals 11 residues. This CDR3 is CASRSVYEQNF.

The chain recombines TRBV28 with TRBJ1-6. The CDR3 extends over 16 amino acids. The V gene's germline CDR1 is MDHEN and CDR2 SYDVKM. CDR3 protein: CASSSAVGALNSPLHF.

This chain joins TRBV28 and TRBJ1-2; TCRdb names TRBD1, which stays unverified in the absence of DNA. The CDR3 has 12 amino acids. CDR1 MDHEN and CDR2 SYDVKM come from the germline V gene. CDR3 protein: CASIGQGDGYTF.

V is TRBV7-9 and J is TRBJ2-5. Germline assignment: CDR1 SEHNR and CDR2 FQNEAQ (reference sequence). The CDR3 has 11 amino acids. The CDR3 loop is CASRTGETQYF.

The chain uses TRBV6-2 or TRBV6-3 and TRBJ2-1; TCRdb's assignment of TRBD2 cannot be checked, as there is no DNA. This CDR3 spans 20 amino acids. Germline loops: CDR1 MNHEY, CDR2 SVGEGT. The CDR3 sequence: CASSLYASTSGRALGGEQFF.

This chain joins TRBV6-5 and TRBJ2-3; TCRdb lists TRBD1, though no DNA is available to test this call. CDR1 MNHEY and CDR2 SVGAGI come from the germline V gene. This CDR3 is built from 15 residues. CDR3 protein: CASSYRGRRTDTQYF.